Each of the 18 T cell receptor beta chains below was sequenced from the same sample in a study of T-cell reconstitution after alpha-beta-depleted transplantation in children. TCRbeta library construction was performed incorporating unique molecular identifiers. From the PCR reads, TCRdb called clonotypes with MiXCR, one entry per CDR3 protein. The sample yields about 410,000 distinct CDR3 sequences, around 21% seen once. Specimen: PBMCs from the stem cell graft donor, collected from the stem cell graft. These receptors all come from a human donor who donated a stem cell graft to a child with acute myeloid leukemia.

This chain uses TRBV29-1 with TRBJ1-2; no firm D call. The CDR3 has 12 amino acids. Germline assignment: CDR1 SQVTM and CDR2 ANQGSEA. Trimming took 4 bases from V and 4 from J, leaving 10 bases between them. CDR3 residues: CSVAQVPYGYTF. CDR3 coding DNA: TGCAGCGTTGCTCAGGTGCCCTATGGCTACACCTTC.

This clonotype was seen a few times. The chain combines TRBV10-3 with TRBJ2-7; possible D gene TRBD2, 6 bases. This CDR3 region has 15 residues. V lost 0 bases and J 0 bases, leaving 9 bases between the germline ends. The germline V gene has CDR1 ENHRY and CDR2 SYGVKD. CDR3 in amino acids: CAISESYGSSYEQYF. The DNA for the CDR3 is TGTGCCATCAGTGAGTCCTACGGGAGCTCCTACGAGCAGTACTTC.

At least ten counts were recorded for this clonotype. The gene calls are TRBV6-4 and TRBJ2-1; TRBD2 agrees at 9 bases. J was trimmed by 8 bases and V by 4 bases; bases with no gene match: 3. Germline CDR1 is MRHNA and CDR2 is SNTAGT. CDR3 length: 13 residues. This chain's CDR3 is CASSVEREDEQFF. CDR3 bases: TGTGCCAGCAGTGTGGAGCGGGAGGATGAGCAGTTCTTC.

V gene TRBV27 combines with J gene TRBJ2-7, with 8 bases matching TRBD2. Germline CDR1 is MNHEY and CDR2 is SMNVEV (reference sequence). J gave up 1 base and V 6 bases, and 5 bases lay outside the gene matches. This CDR3 comprises 14 residues. In nucleotides, the CDR3 is TGTGCCAGCAGACCGGGAGGGAGGTCCTACGAGCAGTACTTC. Amino acid sequence: CASRPGGRSYEQYF.

The rearrangement uses TRBV28 and TRBJ2-3; D unresolved. The CDR3 has 20 residues. Trimming stripped 1 base from V and 2 bases from J, with 25 bases between. CDR1 is MDHEN, CDR2 SYDVKM, per germline. The CDR3 here is CASSLLFLVGRPEYTDTQYF. The CDR3 coding sequence is TGTGCCAGCAGTTTATTGTTTCTGGTGGGCCGACCCGAATACACAGATACGCAGTATTTT.

This clonotype has a count of ten or more. The chain recombines TRBV18 with TRBJ2-5, with D hard to call. This CDR3 contains 12 residues. V gave up 8 bases and J gave up 2 bases, with 9 bases separating them. Germline V gives CDR1 KGHSH, CDR2 LQKENI. The CDR3 reads CASSPPQETQYF. The CDR3 DNA reads TGTGCCAGCAGTCCCCCGCAAGAGACCCAGTACTTC.

This clonotype has only a few counts. The chain recombines TRBV12-3 or TRBV12-4 with TRBJ2-7, with D perhaps TRBD2 (5 bases). Trimming pared 3 bases from V and 7 bases from J, leaving 10 bases between. The CDR3 totals 12 residues. The CDR3 region is CASSFASGEQYF. For the CDR3, the DNA is TGTGCCAGCAGTTTCGCTTCGGGGGAGCAGTACTTC.

V usage is TRBV4-2 and J usage is TRBJ2-5, with D perhaps assigned TRBD1 or TRBD2 (5 bases each). The CDR3 spans 16 residues. Trimming took 1 base from V and 5 from J, leaving 17 bases between them. Germline lookup yields CDR1 LGHNA and CDR2 YNFKEQ. The DNA for the CDR3 is TGTGCCAGCAGCCAAGTCGGGGACCCTATTTGGGAGACCCAGTACTTC. Translation: CASSQVGDPIWETQYF.

This clonotype turned up a few times. The V call is TRBV28, the J call TRBJ2-3; D is unclear. Trimming left V 6 bases short and J 1 base short, with 14 bases between. Germline V gives CDR1 MDHEN, CDR2 SYDVKM. There are 15 residues in the CDR3. The CDR3 loop is CASRPVALRTDTQYF. The CDR3 DNA reads as TGTGCCAGCAGACCCGTAGCCTTACGCACAGATACGCAGTATTTT.

This clonotype was seen repeatedly, ten times or more. This rearrangement joins TRBV20-1 to TRBJ2-3; a weak D match, TRBD2 (5 bases). Germline V gene sequence: CDR1 DFQATT, CDR2 SNEGSKA (reference sequence). This CDR3 spans 14 amino acids. V was trimmed by 0 bases and J by 1 base, leaving 8 bases between them. The DNA of the CDR3 is TGCAGTGCTAGAGATCCAGCGGGCACAGATACGCAGTATTTT. Amino acid sequence: CSARDPAGTDTQYF.

This clonotype was picked up many times. CDR3 residues: CASSLGQGAVYEQYF. The CDR3 bases are TGTGCCAGCAGCTTAGGACAGGGGGCAGTCTACGAGCAGTACTTC. This chain links TRBV7-2 with TRBJ2-7, with TRBD1 matching 10 bases. The CDR3 contains 15 residues. The germline V gene encodes CDR1 SGHTA and CDR2 FQGNSA. V lost 1 base and J lost 3; bases outside the gene matches: 3.

Only a few counts were recorded for this clonotype. V and J are TRBV7-2 and TRBJ1-4; TRBD1 is a possible D gene (5 bases). This CDR3 comprises 16 residues. V lost 5 bases and J 0 bases, leaving 13 bases between the germline ends. Germline CDR1 SGHTA, CDR2 FQGNSA. CDR3 in amino acids: CASSPRTSATNEKLFF. The DNA for the CDR3 is TGTGCCAGCAGCCCGCGGACATCTGCAACTAATGAAAAACTGTTTTTT. Looking up the rest from reference TRBV7-2 and TRBJ1-4 gives the full variable domain: GAGVSQSPSNKVTEKGKDVELRCDPISGHTALYWYRQSLGQGLEFLIYFQGNSAPDKSGLPSDRFSAERTGGSVSTLTIQRTQQEDSAVYLCASSPRTSATNEKLFFGSGTQLSVL.

The chain combines TRBV21-1 with TRBJ2-5; the table assigns TRBD1, which was not confirmed against the DNA. TRBV21-1 constitutes a pseudogene. This CDR3 is built from 13 residues. CDR3 DNA: TGTGCCAGCAGCGCCTCAGGGGGAGAGACCCAGTACTTC. Translating gives CASSASGGETQYF.

The chain is built from TRBV5-1 and TRBJ2-3, with 8 nucleotides matching TRBD2. With V trimmed by 0 bases and J by 4 bases, 7 bases remained unmatched. The germline gives CDR1 SGHRS, CDR2 YFSETQ. The CDR3 runs to 16 residues. CDR3 nucleotide sequence: TGCGCCAGCAGCTTGGAGTTAGCGGGATTCGCAGATACGCAGTATTTT. This translates into CASSLELAGFADTQYF.

This clonotype was counted only a few times. This sequence joins TRBV12-3 or TRBV12-4 and TRBJ2-4; 9 positions match TRBD1. The junction had 3 bases not matched to a gene; V was cut back by 3 bases and J by 3 bases. The CDR3 has 15 amino acids. The CDR3 sequence: CASSFGTGLKNIQYF. The CDR3 DNA reads as TGTGCCAGCAGTTTCGGGACAGGGCTCAAAAACATTCAGTACTTC.

The rearrangement links TRBV7-9 to TRBJ2-2; D is perhaps TRBD2 (5 bases). The CDR3 has 16 amino acids. Trimming took 3 bases from V and 0 from J, leaving 11 bases between them. Germline loops: CDR1 SEHNR, CDR2 FQNEAQ (reference sequence). This CDR3 is CASSLPWTPNTGELFF. As DNA, the CDR3 is TGTGCCAGCAGCTTGCCTTGGACTCCGAACACCGGGGAGCTGTTTTTT.

This clonotype came up a few times. This sequence joins TRBV28 and TRBJ2-1, with 8 bases that match TRBD2. J gave up 9 bases and V 2 bases, and 12 bases lay outside the gene matches. CDR1 and CDR2 (germline): MDHEN, SYDVKM. This CDR3 is 16 amino acids long. DNA for the CDR3: TGTGCCAGCAGTTTACAGCGGGAGAGCCTATTTATTGAGCAGTTCTTC. As protein: CASSLQRESLFIEQFF.

This clonotype was detected a few times. This sequence joins TRBV5-1 and TRBJ2-7; tentatively, D is TRBD2 (6 bases). The V and J ends lost 0 bases and 4 bases respectively, with 11 bases between them. CDR3 length: 14 residues. CDR1 SGHRS and CDR2 YFSETQ come from the germline V gene. The CDR3 loop reads CASSLERETYEQYF. In nucleotides, the CDR3 is TGCGCCAGCAGCTTGGAACGGGAGACGTACGAGCAGTACTTC.